These 25 T cell receptor beta chains share one sample of origin, sequenced in a study of long-term antiretroviral therapy in people with HIV. The authors ran the immunoSEQ assay, v3.0, at survey level. Assay used: immunoSEQ multiplex PCR; TCRdb lists only in-frame clones, some missing. The sample records over 25,000 clones, roughly 80% being singletons. The sample consisted of unsorted PBMCs, taken 0.8 years before starting antiretroviral therapy. These receptor sequences come from a man younger than 30 with HIV.

The rearrangement joins TRBV7-9 to TRBJ2-1; D ambiguous. CDR3 length: 15 amino acids. Germline V gene data show CDR1 as SEHNR and CDR2 as FQNEAQ (reference sequence). Trimming removed 7 bases from V and 0 bases from J, with 13 bases in between. The CDR3 DNA follows: TGTGCCAGCACCCCCACGGTCGGCTCCTACAATGAGCAGTTCTTC. It translates to CASTPTVGSYNEQFF.

V gene TRBV4-1 combines with J gene TRBJ2-7; D gene ambiguous. Looked up from germline, CDR1 is MGHRA and CDR2 is YSYEKL. Trimming removed 4 bases at V and 0 bases at J, with 16 bases between. The CDR3 runs 16 residues. CDR3 sequence (DNA): TGCGCCAGCAGCCCGAGGACGGTTAGGAGCTCCTACGAGCAGTACTTC. Its protein is CASSPRTVRSSYEQYF.

V and J are TRBV29-1 and TRBJ2-1; 14 nucleotides agree with TRBD2. CDR3 length: 13 amino acids. Trimming cost V 8 bases and J 7 bases; bases outside gene matches: 4. Germline lookup yields CDR1 SQVTM and CDR2 ANQGSEA. Here the CDR3 reads CSLGTSGGNEQFF. As DNA, the CDR3 is TGCAGCCTTGGGACTAGCGGGGGAAATGAGCAGTTCTTC.

The J gene is TRBJ2-5, the V gene TRBV18; the D gene is possibly TRBD2 (5 bases). The CDR3 spans 14 residues. Germline V gene sequence: CDR1 KGHSH, CDR2 LQKENI. V lost 3 bases, J lost 5 bases, and 13 bases lay in between. CDR3 nucleotides: TGTGCCAGCTCACCTATGACTGGCGGGGAGACCCAGTACTTC. This translates into CASSPMTGGETQYF.

This clone has a handful of counts. The V call is TRBV4-2, the J call TRBJ2-7, with TRBD1 identical over 9 bases. The CDR3 has 18 amino acids. CDR1 is LGHNA and CDR2 is YNFKEQ in the germline V gene. V gave up 0 bases and J gave up 4 bases; unmatched junction bases: 13. The CDR3 DNA reads as TGTGCCAGCAGCCAAGATCCAGGACAGGGGAAGGGTTCGTACGAGCAGTACTTC. Protein: CASSQDPGQGKGSYEQYF.

This clone was seen only a few times. The CDR3 loop reads CASSLTSATNNEQFF. As DNA, the CDR3 is TGTGCCAGCAGCTTAACTAGCGCAACAAACAATGAGCAGTTCTTC. The V call is TRBV7-3, the J call TRBJ2-1; D possibly corresponds to TRBD2 (5 bases). The CDR3 has 15 amino acids. V gave up 0 bases and J gave up 5 bases, with 11 bases separating them. In germline, CDR1 is SGHTA, CDR2 FQGTGA.

The gene calls are TRBV9 and TRBJ2-7; D call uncertain. This CDR3 is 17 amino acids long. V shed 4 bases and J shed 6 bases, with 26 bases lying between them. Germline CDR1 SGDLS, CDR2 YYNGEE. The CDR3 here is CASSPLYPRRVGCEQYF. CDR3 DNA sequence: TGTGCCAGCAGCCCACTATACCCAAGAAGGGTAGGGTGCGAGCAGTACTTC.

V usage is TRBV2 and J usage is TRBJ2-7; TRBD2 matches at 12 bases. CDR1 and CDR2 from the germline V gene are SNHLY and FYNNEI. V dropped 5 bases and J dropped 6; count of bases not matched to a gene: 5. The CDR3 is 14 amino acids. CDR3 coding DNA: TGTGCCAGCAGTCTAGCGGGGGGGTTATTCGAGCAGTACTTC. Residues: CASSLAGGLFEQYF.

V usage is TRBV5-6 and J usage is TRBJ2-3, with unresolved D. The V and J ends lost 0 bases and 2 bases respectively, with 4 bases between them. Per the germline V gene, CDR1 is SGHDT and CDR2 is YYEEEE. CDR3 length: 13 residues. The CDR3 is CASSLVITDTQYF. CDR3 bases: TGTGCCAGCAGCTTGGTTATCACAGATACGCAGTATTTT.

CDR3: CASSLGVRTQEQFF. CDR3 bases: TGTGCCAGCAGCTTAGGGGTTAGGACACAGGAGCAGTTCTTC. The gene calls are TRBV7-9 and TRBJ2-1; the D gene is possibly TRBD1 (5 bases). This CDR3 has 14 amino acids. The V end lost 1 base, the J end lost 10 bases, and 14 bases lay between the germline ends. Germline V gives CDR1 SEHNR, CDR2 FQNEAQ (reference sequence).

This chain joins TRBV5-1 and TRBJ1-5; 10 nucleotides align to TRBD1. Unmatched junction bases numbered 4, after V lost 4 bases and J lost 3 bases. This CDR3 spans 15 amino acids. CDR1 and CDR2 from the germline V gene are SGHRS and YFSETQ. CDR3 amino acids: CASSAGTGVNQPQHF. The CDR3 nucleotides are TGCGCCAGCAGCGCCGGGACAGGGGTCAATCAGCCCCAGCATTTT.

The chain recombines TRBV6-4 with TRBJ1-2; D perhaps matches TRBD1 (6 bases). CDR1 is MRHNA and CDR2 is SNTAGT in the germline V gene. The CDR3 consists of 15 residues. Trimming stripped 6 bases from V and 0 bases from J, with 14 bases between. The CDR3 spells CASRQQGHPNYGYTF. In DNA, the CDR3 is TGTGCCAGCAGGCAACAGGGACACCCTAACTATGGCTACACCTTC.

In the case of this clone: This CDR3 is also generated by other DNA sequences in the sample. The V gene is TRBV19, the J gene TRBJ1-1; D gene uncertain. The CDR3 has 13 amino acids. Trimming cost V 2 bases and J 0 bases, with 4 bases left between them. CDR1 and CDR2 (germline): LNHDA, SQIVND (reference sequence). In DNA, the CDR3 is TGTGCCAGTAGTATACGGGTGAACACTGAAGCTTTCTTT. It encodes CASSIRVNTEAFF. Drawing the rest from reference TRBV19 and TRBJ1-1, the complete variable domain is DGGITQSPKYLFRKEGQNVTLSCEQNLNHDAMYWYRQDPGQGLRLIYYSQIVNDFQKGDIAEGYSVSREKKESFPLTVTSAQKNPTAFYLCASSIRVNTEAFFGQGTRLTVV.

The V gene is TRBV2, the J gene TRBJ1-2; D remains unclear. With 1 base removed from V and 2 bases from J, the gap between germline ends came to 5 bases. Germline V gene sequence: CDR1 SNHLY, CDR2 FYNNEI. The CDR3 extends over 13 amino acids. CDR3 in DNA: TGTGCCAGCAGTGAAGGCAGAAACTATGGCTACACCTTC. This encodes CASSEGRNYGYTF.

The CDR3 DNA follows: TGTGCCAGCAGTCCGACAGGGCTACAAGAGACCCAGTACTTC. It encodes CASSPTGLQETQYF. This chain links TRBV28 with TRBJ2-5; TRBD1 agrees at 7 bases. The CDR3 is 14 residues long. With V trimmed by 5 bases and J by 2 bases, 5 bases remained unmatched. Germline V gene sequence: CDR1 MDHEN, CDR2 SYDVKM.

The V call is TRBV19, the J call TRBJ2-3; 7 nucleotides agree with TRBD2. Trimming cost V 2 bases and J 1 base; bases outside gene matches: 3. The CDR3 is 15 amino acids. CDR1 and CDR2 (germline): LNHDA, SQIVND (reference sequence). DNA of the CDR3: TGTGCCAGTAGTATATTCGCGGGAGGCACAGATACGCAGTATTTT. Amino acids: CASSIFAGGTDTQYF.

The CDR3 reads CASSYRHNTEAFF. In DNA, the CDR3 is TGTGCCAGCAGTTATAGGCATAACACTGAAGCTTTCTTT. The J gene is TRBJ1-1, the V gene TRBV6-5; D uncertain. The CDR3 is 13 amino acids. V was shortened by 3 bases and J by 2 bases, with 7 bases between the two germline ends. Germline CDR1 is MNHEY and CDR2 is SVGAGI.

Only a few counts were recorded for this clone. This sequence joins TRBV5-6 and TRBJ1-5; 7 bases fit TRBD1. J gave up 0 bases and V 4 bases, and 13 bases lay outside the gene matches. From germline, CDR1 is SGHDT and CDR2 YYEEEE. CDR3 length: 18 amino acids. The CDR3 reads CASSTFRTGNYSNQPQHF. The DNA of the CDR3 is TGTGCCAGCAGCACATTCCGGACAGGAAATTATAGCAATCAGCCCCAGCATTTT. The full variable domain, completed using reference TRBV5-6 and TRBJ1-5, is DAGVTQSPTHLIKTRGQQVTLRCSPKSGHDTVSWYQQALGQGPQFIFQYYEEEERQRGNFPDRFSGHQFPNYSSELNVNALLLGDSALYLCASSTFRTGNYSNQPQHFGDGTRLSIL.

V is TRBV5-1 and J is TRBJ1-2, with 11 bases matching TRBD1. Germline trimming cut 0 bases from V and 8 bases from J; bases unmatched to any gene: 6. The CDR3 totals 15 residues. Germline values: CDR1 SGHRS, CDR2 YFSETQ. CDR3 DNA sequence: TGCGCCAGCAGCTTGGAAGGACAGGGGGCCGGAGGCTACACCTTC. Protein sequence: CASSLEGQGAGGYTF.

This sequence joins TRBV7-8 and TRBJ1-1; tentatively, D is TRBD1 (5 bases). V shed 5 bases and J shed 4 bases, with 14 bases lying between them. Germline values: CDR1 SGHVS, CDR2 FQNEAQ. The length of the CDR3 is 14 residues. The CDR3 DNA reads as TGTGCCAGCAGCCCCAGGGAGGGGAGCACTGAAGCTTTCTTT. It specifies CASSPREGSTEAFF.

V is TRBV7-9 and J is TRBJ1-2, with D perhaps matching TRBD1 (5 bases). The germline V gene has CDR1 SEHNR and CDR2 FQNEAQ (reference sequence). Trimming removed 2 bases at V and 7 bases at J, with 11 bases between. The CDR3 consists of 13 residues. The CDR3 region has the DNA TGTGCCAGCAGCTTAAGGCCAGGGTCTGGCTACACCTTC. Translating it yields CASSLRPGSGYTF.

V and J are TRBV5-4 and TRBJ2-7; D call uncertain. This CDR3 region has 13 residues. Per germline, CDR1 SGHNT and CDR2 YYREEE (reference sequence). V was trimmed by 0 bases and J by 7 bases, leaving 11 bases between them. The CDR3 nucleotides read TGTGCCAGCAGCTTGGCGGCGACTCGAGAGCAGTACTTC. It codes for CASSLAATREQYF.

This chain connects TRBV30 to TRBJ1-1; D gene unclear. CDR3 length equals 14 residues. Germline V gives CDR1 GTSNPN, CDR2 SVGIG (reference sequence). V gave up 0 bases and J gave up 3 bases, with 11 bases separating them. CDR3 DNA sequence: TGTGCCTGGAGTGTATTCAGTTTCCACACTGAAGCTTTCTTT. It translates to CAWSVFSFHTEAFF.

The chain has TRBV5-5 and TRBJ2-2, with TRBD2 matching 7 bases. The CDR3 totals 17 residues. Trimming at V came to 3 bases and at J to 4 bases, leaving 12 bases not matched to a gene. The germline V gene encodes CDR1 SGHKS and CDR2 YYEKEE (reference sequence). CDR3 DNA: TGTGCCAGCAGCTGGGGGGGAGCGGGTATGGGCACCGGGGAGCTGTTTTTT. Translated: CASSWGGAGMGTGELFF.

V and J are TRBV19 and TRBJ2-3; no firm D call. Germline CDR1 is LNHDA and CDR2 is SQIVND (reference sequence). The CDR3 consists of 14 residues. V lost 3 bases and J lost 4, with 11 bases in between. In DNA, the CDR3 is TGTGCCAGTAGTATTAACGCCAGCCCAGATACGCAGTATTTT. Translated, it gives CASSINASPDTQYF. Filled out from reference TRBV19 and TRBJ2-3, the complete variable domain reads DGGITQSPKYLFRKEGQNVTLSCEQNLNHDAMYWYRQDPGQGLRLIYYSQIVNDFQKGDIAEGYSVSREKKESFPLTVTSAQKNPTAFYLCASSINASPDTQYFGPGTRLTVL.